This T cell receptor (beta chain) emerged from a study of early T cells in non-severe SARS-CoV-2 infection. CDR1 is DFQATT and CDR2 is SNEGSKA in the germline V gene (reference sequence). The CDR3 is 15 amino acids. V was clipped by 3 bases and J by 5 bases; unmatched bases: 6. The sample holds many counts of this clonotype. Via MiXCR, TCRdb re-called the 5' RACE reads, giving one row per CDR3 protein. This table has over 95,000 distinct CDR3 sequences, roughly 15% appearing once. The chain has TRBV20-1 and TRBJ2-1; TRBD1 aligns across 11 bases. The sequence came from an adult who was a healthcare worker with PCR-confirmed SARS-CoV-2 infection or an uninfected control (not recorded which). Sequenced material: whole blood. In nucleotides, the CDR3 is TGCAGTGCTAGGGGACAGGGGGGAATAAACAATGAGCAGTTCTTC. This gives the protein CSARGQGGINNEQFF.